What follows are 23 T cell receptor beta chains derived from one specimen sequenced in a study of blood T cell repertoires in COVID-19. Sequencing was performed with immunoSEQ multiplex PCR; in TCRdb, only in-frame clones are kept and a portion is missing. The sample yields approximately 90,000 clones, about 79% seen once. The sequenced sample consisted of peripheral blood. These receptors all come from a man in his sixties with acute or convalescent COVID-19.

This chain links TRBV6-2 or TRBV6-3 with TRBJ1-1, with 11 bases matching TRBD1. The CDR3 is 15 amino acids. Germline trimming cut 2 bases from V and 4 bases from J; bases unmatched to any gene: 3. Germline V gene sequence: CDR1 MNHEY, CDR2 SVGEGT. CDR3: CASSYGQGATTEAFF. CDR3 nucleotide sequence: TGTGCCAGCAGTTACGGACAGGGGGCTACCACTGAAGCTTTCTTT.

The chain uses TRBV19 and TRBJ2-5; the match to TRBD1 covers 11 bases. The J segment lost 5 bases and the V segment lost 7 bases, leaving 21 bases of the junction unmatched. CDR3 length: 19 amino acids. Germline-derived CDR1 and CDR2 are LNHDA and SQIVND (reference sequence). In DNA form, the CDR3 reads TGTGCCAGTATTGGGACAGGGGGAAGATCGTGGCCATTTTCGGAGACCCAGTACTTC. It specifies CASIGTGGRSWPFSETQYF.

The J gene is TRBJ1-5, the V gene TRBV20-1; D not resolved. The V end was cut by 3 bases, the J end by 2 bases, with 11 bases between. CDR3 size: 14 residues. Germline V CDR1 and CDR2: DFQATT, SNEGSKA (reference sequence). The CDR3 reads CSASGALGNQPQHF. Here the CDR3 DNA reads TGCAGTGCTAGTGGAGCCCTAGGCAATCAGCCCCAGCATTTT.

The genes are TRBV2 and TRBJ2-1; perhaps TRBD1 as D (5 bases). This CDR3 is built from 14 residues. Germline loops: CDR1 SNHLY, CDR2 FYNNEI. V was shortened by 6 bases and J by 4 bases, with 13 bases between the two germline ends. This CDR3 reads CASRPGLSYNEQFF. In DNA, the CDR3 is TGTGCCAGCAGGCCAGGGCTGTCGTACAATGAGCAGTTCTTC.

This chain joins TRBV28 and TRBJ1-3; 8 bases match TRBD1. From germline, CDR1 is MDHEN and CDR2 SYDVKM. The V segment lost 6 bases and the J segment 0 bases; nucleotides outside the gene matches: 10. This CDR3 has 17 amino acids. The CDR3: CASSTGLGQASGNTIYF. For the CDR3, the DNA is TGTGCCAGCAGCACAGGACTGGGACAGGCCTCTGGAAACACCATATATTTT.

This clone was counted between two and nine times. The rearrangement links TRBV7-9 to TRBJ1-1; tentative D call: TRBD1 (6 bases). Germline V gene data show CDR1 as SEHNR and CDR2 as FQNEAQ (reference sequence). CDR3 length equals 14 residues. Deletions cut 5 bases from V and 8 bases from J, with 18 bases between. DNA of the CDR3: TGTGCCAGCAGCAATGAGGCTGCGGGGGCAGAAGCTTTCTTT. Amino acids: CASSNEAAGAEAFF. Looking up the rest from reference TRBV7-9 and TRBJ1-1 gives the full variable domain: DTGVSQNPRHKITKRGQNVTFRCDPISEHNRLYWYRQTLGQGPEFLTYFQNEAQLEKSRLLSDRFSAERPKGSFSTLEIQRTEQGDSAMYLCASSNEAAGAEAFFGQGTRLTVV.

The rearrangement uses TRBV19 and TRBJ1-2, with a possible D match to TRBD1 (5 bases). The CDR3 covers 16 residues. CDR1 and CDR2 from the germline V gene are LNHDA and SQIVND (reference sequence). V lost 8 bases, J lost 0 bases, and 19 bases lay in between. CDR3 DNA sequence: TGTGCCAGTGCCGATGGACATACCTCACCTAACTATGGCTACACCTTC. It specifies CASADGHTSPNYGYTF.

J is TRBJ2-1 and V is TRBV11-3; 10 nucleotides line up with TRBD2. The CDR3 contains 15 residues. Germline V gives CDR1 SGHNT, CDR2 YENEEA. V trimming: 5 bases; J trimming: 10 bases; junction bases outside the gene matches: 11. For the CDR3, the DNA is TGTGCCAGCAGCGGTAGCGGGGGGAGCCTTGGGGAGCAGTTCTTC. Its protein is CASSGSGGSLGEQFF.

The V gene is TRBV2, the J gene TRBJ1-4, with a possible D match to TRBD1 (5 bases). Trimming left V 4 bases short and J 6 bases short, with 9 bases between. CDR1 is SNHLY, CDR2 FYNNEI, per germline. The CDR3 totals 13 residues. This CDR3 reads CASSGREDEKLFF. CDR3 coding DNA: TGTGCCAGCAGTGGCAGGGAAGATGAAAAACTGTTTTTT.

This clone was found a few times. The rearrangement uses TRBV2 and TRBJ2-3, with 8 bases that match TRBD2. V lost 7 bases, J lost 0 bases, and 9 bases stayed unmatched. The CDR3 is made up of 16 amino acids. Looked up from germline, CDR1 is SNHLY and CDR2 is FYNNEI. CDR3 protein: CASTGNSGDSTDTQYF. Written as DNA, the CDR3 is TGTGCCAGCACCGGAAATAGCGGGGATAGCACAGATACGCAGTATTTT.

The CDR3 loop reads CASSLGGEGNTEAFF. The CDR3 coding sequence is TGTGCCAGCAGTTTAGGGGGGGAAGGAAACACTGAAGCTTTCTTT. This rearrangement joins TRBV6-5 to TRBJ1-1; D perhaps matches TRBD1 (6 bases). The CDR3 totals 15 residues. V shed 4 bases and J shed 2 bases, with 14 bases lying between them. The germline gives CDR1 MNHEY, CDR2 SVGAGI.

This clone was seen only a few times. The gene calls are TRBV10-3 and TRBJ2-3; TRBD2 matches at 12 bases. There are 18 residues in the CDR3. V was clipped by 2 bases and J by 4 bases; unmatched bases: 10. The germline CDR1 and CDR2 sequences are ENHRY and SYGVKD. The CDR3 coding sequence is TGTGCCATCAGTGAGCCGTCCCTAGCGGGGGGGCAGGCAGATACGCAGTATTTT. This gives the protein CAISEPSLAGGQADTQYF.

This clone was detected once. The V and J genes are TRBV9 and TRBJ1-1; 9 bases match TRBD1. V was pared by 4 bases and J by 11 bases, with 6 bases of the junction left unmatched. The CDR3 is 12 residues long. The V gene's germline CDR1 is SGDLS and CDR2 YYNGEE. The CDR3 nucleotides read TGTGCCAGCAGCCTAGGGACAGGGAGGGCTTTCTTT. Its protein is CASSLGTGRAFF.

The V gene is TRBV30, the J gene TRBJ1-5; tentatively, D is TRBD1 (6 bases). Germline values: CDR1 GTSNPN, CDR2 SVGIG (reference sequence). V lost 2 bases and J lost 4, with 12 bases in between. The CDR3 spans 14 residues. In nucleotides, the CDR3 is TGTGCCTGGAGTACGGGGGGCGCAAATCAGCCCCAGCATTTT. Translating gives CAWSTGGANQPQHF.

The V and J genes are TRBV15 and TRBJ2-2; D perhaps matches TRBD1 (6 bases). CDR3 size: 16 residues. The ends were cut back, 1 base at V and 0 bases at J, with 9 bases in the middle. Germline values: CDR1 LNHNV, CDR2 YYDKDF (reference sequence). CDR3 bases: TGTGCCACCAGCAGAGTACGACAGGCGAACACCGGGGAGCTGTTTTTT. This translates into CATSRVRQANTGELFF.

This clone was seen a handful of times. V and J are TRBV5-5 and TRBJ1-4; weak D call: TRBD1 (6 bases). CDR1 is SGHKS, CDR2 YYEKEE, per germline (reference sequence). The CDR3 runs 13 residues. The V end was cut by 3 bases, the J end by 11 bases, with 14 bases between. CDR3: CASSSGDKPKLFF. The CDR3 DNA sequence: TGTGCCAGCAGCTCAGGGGACAAACCTAAACTGTTTTTT.

The chain is built from TRBV10-1 and TRBJ1-2; the D is unclear. V lost 8 bases and J 4 bases, leaving 11 bases between the germline ends. This CDR3 is 12 amino acids long. Germline V gene sequence: CDR1 WNHNN, CDR2 SYGVQD (reference sequence). The CDR3 nucleotides read TGCGCCAGCCGAACGCTCAGCTATGGCTACACCTTC. Its protein product is CASRTLSYGYTF.

This clone was picked up one time. V usage is TRBV5-1 and J usage is TRBJ2-5; TRBD1 matches at 10 bases. Germline CDR1 and CDR2: SGHRS and YFSETQ. V shed 4 bases and J 4 bases; nucleotides not matched to a gene: 16. The CDR3 consists of 18 residues. This CDR3 reads CASSTRQGAPRGGETQYF. CDR3 nucleotides: TGCGCCAGCAGCACCCGACAGGGGGCGCCCCGGGGCGGAGAGACCCAGTACTTC.

The gene calls are TRBV5-6 and TRBJ1-6; D might be TRBD1 (5 bases). The CDR3 is 14 amino acids. Trimming took off 2 bases at V and 7 bases at J, with 10 bases between the two ends. Germline assignment: CDR1 SGHDT and CDR2 YYEEEE. The CDR3 bases are TGTGCCAGCAGCTTACGACAGTTAAATTCACCCCTCCACTTT. Its protein is CASSLRQLNSPLHF.

This clone was detected only once. The chain recombines TRBV6-4 with TRBJ2-3; 12 bases are shared with TRBD2. The J segment lost 1 base and the V segment lost 4 bases, leaving 0 bases of the junction unmatched. The germline V gene encodes CDR1 MRHNA and CDR2 SNTAGT. CDR3 length: 15 amino acids. The CDR3 DNA is TGTGCCAGCAGTGGGACTAGCGGGGGCACAGATACGCAGTATTTT. Its protein is CASSGTSGGTDTQYF.

The rearrangement links TRBV7-9 to TRBJ1-6; D perhaps matches TRBD1 (5 bases). The CDR3 runs to 15 residues. V was pared by 5 bases and J by 7 bases, with 15 bases between. CDR1 SEHNR and CDR2 FQNEAQ come from the germline V gene (reference sequence). The CDR3 nucleotides read TGTGCCAGCAGCGGAAGCACAGGCTTCAATTCACCCCTCCACTTT. It is translated as CASSGSTGFNSPLHF.

The chain uses TRBV6-5 and TRBJ2-2; 7 bases line up with TRBD1. Germline V gives CDR1 MNHEY, CDR2 SVGAGI. The CDR3 contains 15 residues. The trim removed 2 bases at V and 8 bases at J, leaving 8 bases unmatched. The CDR3 bases are TGTGCCAGCAGTTACCAACAGGGGAATAGGGGGGAGCTGTTTTTT. Protein product: CASSYQQGNRGELFF.

This clone appeared a few times. V gene TRBV6-2 or TRBV6-3 combines with J gene TRBJ2-7; 8 bases fit TRBD2. CDR1 MNHEY and CDR2 SVGEGT come from the germline V gene. J gave up 3 bases and V 5 bases, and 9 bases lay outside the gene matches. The CDR3 contains 15 residues. The CDR3 DNA reads as TGTGCCAGCAGTCCCCTTGGCGGGGGGTTCTACGAGCAGTACTTC. Encoded protein: CASSPLGGGFYEQYF.